This T cell receptor (beta chain) was sequenced in a study of CD8 T cells in Susac syndrome. Random-hexamer reverse transcription was applied to about 0.5 to 1 ug RNA. TCRdb reprocessed the immunoSEQ multiplex PCR reads with MiXCR, giving one entry per CDR3 protein. Here the sample spans about 430,000 distinct CDR3 sequences, approximately 89% being singletons. The germline CDR1 and CDR2 sequences are ENHRY and SYGVKD. The CDR3 contains 12 residues. Trimming pared 3 bases from V and 12 bases from J, leaving 12 bases between. The TCR comes from a human donor with multiple sclerosis. The gene calls are TRBV10-3 and TRBJ2-1; D remains ambiguous. Sequenced input: CD8+ T cells from PBMCs. As DNA, the CDR3 is TGTGCCATCAGTGAAGAGGATCTTGGGCAGTTCTTC. Its translation: CAISEEDLGQFF.